These 9 T cell receptor beta chains originate from one sample sequenced in a study of T cell responses to AZD1222 COVID-19 vaccine. Profiling relied on immunoSEQ multiplex PCR, and the TCRdb table lists in-frame clones only, not all of them. The table records roughly 42,000 clones, roughly 88% of them present only once. The source was peripheral blood, collected 28 days after the second dose of the MenACWY control vaccine. Receptor source: an adult who received the MenACWY meningococcal vaccine as a control.

The rearrangement links TRBV7-9 to TRBJ1-4; D is ambiguous. Trimming shortened V by 10 bases and J by 6 bases, and 12 bases separated the two germline ends. This CDR3 has 12 amino acids. Germline V gene lookup returns CDR1 SEHNR and CDR2 FQNEAQ (reference sequence). In DNA, the CDR3 is TGTGCCACCGGTTGGCGGGATGAAAAACTGTTTTTT. This encodes CATGWRDEKLFF.

The CDR3 DNA sequence: TGTGCCAGCAGCTTGGTTCGTAGGCAGGCATTGGACGAGCAGTACTTC. Translation gives CASSLVRRQALDEQYF. This sequence joins TRBV5-6 and TRBJ2-7; D not certain. CDR3 length: 16 residues. Germline-derived CDR1 and CDR2 are SGHDT and YYEEEE. Trimming took off 0 bases at V and 5 bases at J, with 18 bases between the two ends.

This rearrangement joins TRBV4-2 to TRBJ2-5; 12 bases align to TRBD2. Germline-derived CDR1 and CDR2 are LGHNA and YNFKEQ. The CDR3 has 18 amino acids. After removal of 1 base from V and 2 bases from J, the junction contained 8 bases not matched to a gene. The CDR3 loop is CASSQVWGLAGLQETQYF. The DNA of the CDR3 is TGTGCCAGCAGCCAAGTTTGGGGACTAGCGGGCCTACAAGAGACCCAGTACTTC.

The rearrangement uses TRBV7-9 and TRBJ2-7; D is unclear. Looked up from germline, CDR1 is SEHNR and CDR2 is FQNEAQ (reference sequence). V was trimmed by 5 bases and J by 5 bases, leaving 16 bases between them. The CDR3 is 14 residues long. The CDR3 loop is CASSLRSRRDEQYF. CDR3 sequence (DNA): TGTGCCAGCAGCCTCCGTTCGCGAAGGGACGAGCAGTACTTC. Supplemented by reference TRBV7-9 and TRBJ2-7, the full variable domain reads DTGVSQNPRHKITKRGQNVTFRCDPISEHNRLYWYRQTLGQGPEFLTYFQNEAQLEKSRLLSDRFSAERPKGSFSTLEIQRTEQGDSAMYLCASSLRSRRDEQYFGPGTRLTVT.

J is TRBJ2-1 and V is TRBV20-1, with 8 bases matching TRBD1. From germline, CDR1 is DFQATT and CDR2 SNEGSKA (reference sequence). Unmatched junction bases numbered 4, after V lost 3 bases and J lost 6 bases. This CDR3 has 13 amino acids. The CDR3 sequence is CSASSDRGNEQFF. CDR3 nucleotide sequence: TGCAGTGCTAGTTCTGACAGGGGCAATGAGCAGTTCTTC.

This rearrangement joins TRBV30 to TRBJ1-5, with D uncertain. Germline loops: CDR1 GTSNPN, CDR2 SVGIG (reference sequence). There are 13 residues in the CDR3. Trimming took 8 bases from V and 7 from J, leaving 18 bases between them. CDR3 in amino acids: CALRETLAQPQHF. As DNA, the CDR3 is TGTGCCCTGCGAGAGACACTTGCACAGCCCCAGCATTTT.

This chain links TRBV18 with TRBJ1-2; D gene uncertain. The germline gives CDR1 KGHSH, CDR2 LQKENI. This CDR3 comprises 14 residues. V was trimmed by 6 bases and J by 1 base, leaving 12 bases between them. The CDR3 reads CASSRGEFNYGYTF. The CDR3 nucleotides are TGTGCCAGCTCCCGCGGTGAATTTAACTATGGCTACACCTTC.

This CDR3 reads CASSSLIAGFRQTQYF. CDR3 DNA: TGTGCCAGCAGCTCCCTAATAGCGGGGTTTCGACAGACCCAGTACTTC. The chain is built from TRBV7-2 and TRBJ2-5, with 8 bases that match TRBD2. The CDR3 is 16 residues long. Germline V gene data show CDR1 as SGHTA and CDR2 as FQGNSA. V was pared by 4 bases and J by 6 bases, with 13 bases of the junction left unmatched.

The V and J genes are TRBV28 and TRBJ2-7, with D unclear. CDR1 is MDHEN, CDR2 SYDVKM, per germline. There are 13 residues in the CDR3. Deletions cut 3 bases from V and 5 bases from J, with 11 bases between. The CDR3 region is CASSLAALDEQYF. The CDR3 DNA sequence: TGTGCCAGCAGTTTGGCGGCGCTGGACGAGCAGTACTTC.